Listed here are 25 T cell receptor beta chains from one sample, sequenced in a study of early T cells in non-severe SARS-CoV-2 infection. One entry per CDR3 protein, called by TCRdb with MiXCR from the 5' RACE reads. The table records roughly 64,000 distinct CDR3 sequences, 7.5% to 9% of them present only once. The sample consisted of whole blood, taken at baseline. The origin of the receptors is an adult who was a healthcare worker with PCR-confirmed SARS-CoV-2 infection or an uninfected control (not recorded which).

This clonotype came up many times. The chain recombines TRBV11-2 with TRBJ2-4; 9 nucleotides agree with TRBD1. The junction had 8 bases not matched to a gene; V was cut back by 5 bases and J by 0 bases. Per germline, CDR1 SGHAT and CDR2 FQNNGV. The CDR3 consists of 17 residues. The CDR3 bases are TGTGCCAGCAGCCTAACAGGGGGCTCTTTAGCCAAAAACATTCAGTACTTC. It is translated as CASSLTGGSLAKNIQYF. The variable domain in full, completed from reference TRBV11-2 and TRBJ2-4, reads EAGVAQSPRYKIIEKRQSVAFWCNPISGHATLYWYQQILGQGPKLLIQFQNNGVVDDSQLPKDRFSAERLKGVDSTLKIQPAKLEDSAVYLCASSLTGGSLAKNIQYFGAGTRLSVL.

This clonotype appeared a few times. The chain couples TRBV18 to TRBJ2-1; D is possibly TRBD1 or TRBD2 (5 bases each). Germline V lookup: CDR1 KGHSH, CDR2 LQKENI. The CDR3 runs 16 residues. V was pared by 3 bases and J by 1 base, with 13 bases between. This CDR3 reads CASSPGTQVSYNEQFF. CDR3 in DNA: TGTGCCAGCTCACCCGGGACCCAAGTATCCTACAATGAGCAGTTCTTC. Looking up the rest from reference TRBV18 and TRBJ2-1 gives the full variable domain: NAGVMQNPRHLVRRRGQEARLRCSPMKGHSHVYWYRQLPEEGLKFMVYLQKENIIDESGMPKERFSAEFPKEGPSILRIQQVVRGDSAAYFCASSPGTQVSYNEQFFGPGTRLTVL.

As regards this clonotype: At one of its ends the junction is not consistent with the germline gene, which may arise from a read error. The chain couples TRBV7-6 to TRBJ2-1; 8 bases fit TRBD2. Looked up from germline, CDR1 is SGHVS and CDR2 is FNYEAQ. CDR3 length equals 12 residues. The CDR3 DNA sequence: TGTGCCAGCAGCTTAGATGCGGGGGGCCCCACCTTC. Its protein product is CASSLDAGGPTF.

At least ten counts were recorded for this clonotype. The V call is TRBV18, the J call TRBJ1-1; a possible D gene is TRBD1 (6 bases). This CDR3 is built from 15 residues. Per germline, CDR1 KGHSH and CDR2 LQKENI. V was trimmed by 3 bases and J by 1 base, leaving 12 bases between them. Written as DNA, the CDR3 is TGTGCCAGCTCACCTTTTTGGGGGCAGAACACTGAAGCTTTCTTT. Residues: CASSPFWGQNTEAFF.

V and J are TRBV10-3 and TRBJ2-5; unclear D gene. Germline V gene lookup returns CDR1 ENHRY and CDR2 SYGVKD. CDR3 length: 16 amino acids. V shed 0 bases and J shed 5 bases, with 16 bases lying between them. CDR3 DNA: TGTGCCATCAGTGAGTCGATCACGGGCCCTGGGGAGACCCAGTACTTC. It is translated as CAISESITGPGETQYF.

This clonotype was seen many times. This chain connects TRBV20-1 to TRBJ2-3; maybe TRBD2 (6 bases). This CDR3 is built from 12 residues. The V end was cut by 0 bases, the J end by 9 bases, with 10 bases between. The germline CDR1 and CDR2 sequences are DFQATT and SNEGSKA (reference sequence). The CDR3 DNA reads TGCAGTGCTAGAGACTACGCGGGAACGCAGTATTTT. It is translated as CSARDYAGTQYF.

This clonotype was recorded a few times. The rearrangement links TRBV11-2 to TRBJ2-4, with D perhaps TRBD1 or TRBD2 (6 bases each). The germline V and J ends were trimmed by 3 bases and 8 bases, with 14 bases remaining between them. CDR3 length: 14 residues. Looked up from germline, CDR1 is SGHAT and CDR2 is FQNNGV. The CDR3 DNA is TGTGCCAGCAGCTTTCCAGGGGAGGTGGACATTCAGTACTTC. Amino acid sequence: CASSFPGEVDIQYF.

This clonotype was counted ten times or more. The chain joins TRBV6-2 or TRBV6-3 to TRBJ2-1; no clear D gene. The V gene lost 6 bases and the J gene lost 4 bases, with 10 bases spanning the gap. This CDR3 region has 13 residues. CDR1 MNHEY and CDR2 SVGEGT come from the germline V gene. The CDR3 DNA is TGTGCCAGCAGAGTAAGCAGTTACAATGAGCAGTTCTTC. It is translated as CASRVSSYNEQFF.

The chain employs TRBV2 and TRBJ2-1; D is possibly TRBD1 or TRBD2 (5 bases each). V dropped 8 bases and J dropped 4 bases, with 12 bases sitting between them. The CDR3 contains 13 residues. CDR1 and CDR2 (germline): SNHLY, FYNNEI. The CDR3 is CASGTTGYNEQFF. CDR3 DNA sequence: TGTGCCAGCGGGACCACCGGGTACAATGAGCAGTTCTTC.

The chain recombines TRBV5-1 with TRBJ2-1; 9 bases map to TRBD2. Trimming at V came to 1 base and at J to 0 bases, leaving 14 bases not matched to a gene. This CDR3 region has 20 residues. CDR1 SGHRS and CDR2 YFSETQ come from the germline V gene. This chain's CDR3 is CASSLRGGRAGVGSYNEQFF. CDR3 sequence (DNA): TGCGCCAGCAGCTTGAGAGGCGGGAGGGCCGGGGTCGGCTCCTACAATGAGCAGTTCTTC.

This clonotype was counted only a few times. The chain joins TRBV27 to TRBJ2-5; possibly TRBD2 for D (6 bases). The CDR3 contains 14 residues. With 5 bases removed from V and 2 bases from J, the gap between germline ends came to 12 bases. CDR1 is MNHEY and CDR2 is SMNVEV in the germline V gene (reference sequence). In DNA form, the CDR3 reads TGTGCCAGCAGTCCCACTAGCATTCAAGAGACCCAGTACTTC. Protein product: CASSPTSIQETQYF.

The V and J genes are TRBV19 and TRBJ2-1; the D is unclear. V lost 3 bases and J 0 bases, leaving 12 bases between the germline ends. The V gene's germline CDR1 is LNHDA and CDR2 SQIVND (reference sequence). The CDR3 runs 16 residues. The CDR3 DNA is TGTGCCAGTAGTATTATCCTACAGATCTCCTACAATGAGCAGTTCTTC. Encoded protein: CASSIILQISYNEQFF.

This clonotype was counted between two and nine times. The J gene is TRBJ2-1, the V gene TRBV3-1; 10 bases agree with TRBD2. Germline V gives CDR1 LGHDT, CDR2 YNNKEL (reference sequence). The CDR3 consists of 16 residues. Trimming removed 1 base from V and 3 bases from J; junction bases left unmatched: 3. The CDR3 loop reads CASSQGLAGGYNEQFF. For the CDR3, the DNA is TGTGCCAGCAGCCAAGGTTTAGCGGGGGGCTACAATGAGCAGTTCTTC.

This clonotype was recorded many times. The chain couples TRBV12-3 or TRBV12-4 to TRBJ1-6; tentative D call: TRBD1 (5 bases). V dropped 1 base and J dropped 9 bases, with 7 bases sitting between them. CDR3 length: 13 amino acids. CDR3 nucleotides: TGTGCCAGCAGTTTAGAAGGGGTTTCACCCCTCCACTTT. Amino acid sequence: CASSLEGVSPLHF.

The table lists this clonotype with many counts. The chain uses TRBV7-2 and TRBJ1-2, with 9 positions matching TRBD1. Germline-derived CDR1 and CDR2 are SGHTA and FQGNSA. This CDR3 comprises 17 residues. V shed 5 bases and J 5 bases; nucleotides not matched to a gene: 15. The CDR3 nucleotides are TGTGCCAGCAGCCGCACCGGGACAGGGCTCTCTCGATATGGCTACACCTTC. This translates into CASSRTGTGLSRYGYTF.

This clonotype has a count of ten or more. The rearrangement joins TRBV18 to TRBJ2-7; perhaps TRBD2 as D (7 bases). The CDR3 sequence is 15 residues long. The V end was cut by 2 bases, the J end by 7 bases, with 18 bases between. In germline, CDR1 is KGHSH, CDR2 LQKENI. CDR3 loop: CASSPGGGGPREQYF. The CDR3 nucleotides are TGTGCCAGCTCACCAGGAGGGGGAGGGCCAAGGGAGCAGTACTTC.

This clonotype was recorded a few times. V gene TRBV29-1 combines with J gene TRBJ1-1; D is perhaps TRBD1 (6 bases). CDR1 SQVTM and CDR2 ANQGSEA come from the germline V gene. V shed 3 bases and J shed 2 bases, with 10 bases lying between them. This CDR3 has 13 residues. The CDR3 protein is CSVDPTGNTEAFF. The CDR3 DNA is TGCAGCGTTGATCCGACAGGTAACACTGAAGCTTTCTTT.

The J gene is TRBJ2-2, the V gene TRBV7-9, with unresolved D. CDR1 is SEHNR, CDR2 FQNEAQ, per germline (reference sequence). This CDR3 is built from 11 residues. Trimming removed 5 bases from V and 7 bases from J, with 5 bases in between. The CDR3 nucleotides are TGTGCCAGCAGCGGCGGCGGGGAGCTGTTTTTT. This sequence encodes CASSGGGELFF.

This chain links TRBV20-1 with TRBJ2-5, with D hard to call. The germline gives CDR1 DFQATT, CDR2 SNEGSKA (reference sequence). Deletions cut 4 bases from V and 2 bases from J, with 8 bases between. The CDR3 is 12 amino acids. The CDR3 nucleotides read TGCAGTGCTATGTACGATCAAGAGACCCAGTACTTC. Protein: CSAMYDQETQYF.

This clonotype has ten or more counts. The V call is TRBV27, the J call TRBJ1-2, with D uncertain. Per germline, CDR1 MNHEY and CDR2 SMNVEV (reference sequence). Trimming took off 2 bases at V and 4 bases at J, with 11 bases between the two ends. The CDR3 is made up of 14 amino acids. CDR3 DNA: TGTGCCAGCAGTTTAGTGGGAGGTGGCTATGGCTACACCTTC. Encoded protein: CASSLVGGGYGYTF.

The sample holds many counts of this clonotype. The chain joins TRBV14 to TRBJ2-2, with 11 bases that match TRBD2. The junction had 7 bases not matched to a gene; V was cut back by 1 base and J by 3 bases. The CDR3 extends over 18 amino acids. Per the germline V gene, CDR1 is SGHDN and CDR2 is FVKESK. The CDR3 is CASSQAGGTSGHTGELFF. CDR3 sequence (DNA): TGTGCCAGCAGCCAAGCCGGCGGGACTAGCGGACACACCGGGGAGCTGTTTTTT.

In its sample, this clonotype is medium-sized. CDR3 sequence (DNA): TGCAGCGTTGAGAGCGTCTTGGGCACTGAAGCTTTCTTT. It is translated as CSVESVLGTEAFF. This rearrangement joins TRBV29-1 to TRBJ1-1; D is ambiguous. Trimming stripped 3 bases from V and 4 bases from J, with 12 bases between. The CDR3 contains 13 residues. Germline CDR1 and CDR2: SQVTM and ANQGSEA. Drawing the rest from reference TRBV29-1 and TRBJ1-1, the complete variable domain is SAVISQKPSRDICQRGTSLTIQCQVDSQVTMMFWYRQQPGQSLTLIATANQGSEATYESGFVIDKFPISRPNLTFSTLTVSNMSPEDSSIYLCSVESVLGTEAFFGQGTRLTVV.

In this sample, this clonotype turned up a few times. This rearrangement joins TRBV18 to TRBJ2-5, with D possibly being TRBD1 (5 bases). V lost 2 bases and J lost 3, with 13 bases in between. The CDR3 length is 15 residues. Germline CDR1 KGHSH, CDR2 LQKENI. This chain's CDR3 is CASSPGAMGEETQYF. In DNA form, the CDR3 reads TGTGCCAGCTCACCAGGGGCGATGGGCGAAGAGACCCAGTACTTC.

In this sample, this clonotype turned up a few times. The CDR3: CASSFGPWTGTEGETQYF. The CDR3 DNA is TGTGCCAGCAGCTTCGGCCCTTGGACAGGGACTGAGGGCGAGACCCAGTACTTC. The V and J genes are TRBV7-8 and TRBJ2-5; 8 bases agree with TRBD1. CDR3 length: 18 amino acids. The V and J ends lost 3 bases and 5 bases, in that order; junction bases with no gene match: 17. Germline V lookup: CDR1 SGHVS, CDR2 FQNEAQ.

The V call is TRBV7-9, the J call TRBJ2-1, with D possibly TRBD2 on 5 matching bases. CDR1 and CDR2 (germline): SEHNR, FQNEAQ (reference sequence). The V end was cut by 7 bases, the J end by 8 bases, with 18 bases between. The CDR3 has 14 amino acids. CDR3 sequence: CASNFGPSKDEQFF. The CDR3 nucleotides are TGTGCCAGCAACTTCGGCCCTAGCAAGGATGAGCAGTTCTTC.